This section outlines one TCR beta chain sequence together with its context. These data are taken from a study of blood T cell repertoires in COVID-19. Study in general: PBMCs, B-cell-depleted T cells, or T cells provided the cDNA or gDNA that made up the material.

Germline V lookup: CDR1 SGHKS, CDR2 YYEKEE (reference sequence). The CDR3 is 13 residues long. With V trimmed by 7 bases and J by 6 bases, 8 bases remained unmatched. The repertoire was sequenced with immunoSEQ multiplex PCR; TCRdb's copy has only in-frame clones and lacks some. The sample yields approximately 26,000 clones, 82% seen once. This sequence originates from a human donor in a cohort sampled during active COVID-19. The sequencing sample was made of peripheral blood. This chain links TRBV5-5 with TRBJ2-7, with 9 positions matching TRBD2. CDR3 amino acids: CASLAGGPGEQYF. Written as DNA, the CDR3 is TGTGCCAGCCTTGCGGGAGGGCCAGGCGAGCAGTACTTC.